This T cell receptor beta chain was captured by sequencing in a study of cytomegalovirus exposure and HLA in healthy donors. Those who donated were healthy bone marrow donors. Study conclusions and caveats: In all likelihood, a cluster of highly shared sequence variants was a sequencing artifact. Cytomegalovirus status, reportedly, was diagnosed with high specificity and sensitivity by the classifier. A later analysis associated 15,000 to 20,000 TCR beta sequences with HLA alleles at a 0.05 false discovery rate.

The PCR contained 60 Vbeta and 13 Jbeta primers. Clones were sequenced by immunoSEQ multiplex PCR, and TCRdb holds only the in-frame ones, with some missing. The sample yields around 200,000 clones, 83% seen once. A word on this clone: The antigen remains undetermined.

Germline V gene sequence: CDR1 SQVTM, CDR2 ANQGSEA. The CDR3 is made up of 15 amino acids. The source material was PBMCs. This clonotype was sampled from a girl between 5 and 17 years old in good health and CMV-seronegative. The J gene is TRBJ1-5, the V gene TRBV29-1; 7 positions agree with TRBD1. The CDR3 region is CRMRPDRVSNQPQHF. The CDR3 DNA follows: TGCAGGATGCGTCCCGACAGGGTTAGCAATCAGCCCCAGCATTTT.